This T cell receptor (beta chain) was recorded in a study of response to subunit inactivated influenza vaccine. This CDR3 spans 15 amino acids. CDR1 and CDR2 from the germline V gene are MNHNS and SASEGT. Trimming shortened V by 3 bases and J by 0 bases, and 9 bases separated the two germline ends. TCRdb independently ran MiXCR on the RT-PCR reads; one entry per CDR3 protein. The table lists around 570,000 distinct CDR3 sequences, approximately 10% of them singletons. The sample was also reused in another study, on T cells expressing NK-cell markers. Turning to that study: It was by 5'RACE template switching with UMIs that TCR beta cDNA was made. In a group of about 6 donors, dominant NKG2C+ clonotypes represented about 1.0-8% of CD8+ T cells.

This rearrangement joins TRBV6-1 to TRBJ2-1; D ambiguous. Material: PBMCs from blood, obtained on the day of vaccination. The TCR comes from a man aged 50-59 years who received an inactivated influenza vaccine. The CDR3 DNA reads TGTGCCAGCAGTGATGGGCCAAGCTCCTACAATGAGCAGTTCTTC. It encodes CASSDGPSSYNEQFF.